This T cell receptor beta chain is drawn from a study of T cell responses to AZD1222 COVID-19 vaccine (dated by TCRdb to the early 2020s). Context from the whole study: AZD1222 recipients given second doses at about 4 weeks or at about 12 weeks were pooled, since spike-specific TCR depth and breadth were not found to differ between the two schedules. A total of just over 230 trial participants underwent TCR sequencing, of whom around 210 had received two doses of AZD1222 and some 25 had received two doses of the MenACWY control vaccine. Trial participants were enrolled into age subgroups of 18-55, 56-69 and 70-plus years, which contained around 140, 26 and 57 TCR-sequenced participants, respectively.

As regards this clone: It has no known antigen specificity. Base-call qualities are not available, and no considerably larger clone is one nucleotide away.

The sample's time point, from its label and the paper: baseline before first vaccination. Vaccinee samples came from UK trials COV001 and COV002, including a single-blind randomized controlled phase 2/3 trial of AZD1222 (ChAdOx1 nCoV-19) in healthy adults. For TCRbeta chain sequencing, PBMC samples from trial participants were taken at day 0 and at day 28 after the second dose. The CDR3 regions of human TCRbeta chains were subjected to immunosequencing. Per the authors' processing: Repertoire TCRs were matched against a reference library of SARS-CoV-2-specific TCRs generated with the MIRA antigen-specificity platform. Breadth was defined as the fraction of unique TCRs that were SARS-CoV-2-associated. Depth was defined as the fraction of total T cells that were SARS-CoV-2-associated. Each spike-specific TCR was assigned to its reactive spike region and to a CD4 or CD8 class using the MIRA data. Log10-transformed breadth and depth values were compared by one-way ANOVA with Sidak's multiple comparisons tests. The table comes from immuneACCESS by way of TCRdb, which keeps in-frame sequences with V and J called. Part of the clones is missing from these tables; in studies checked, under half for an unresolved V gene and the rest for unknown reasons. V, J and clone size derive from that table, while D and trimming were established from the DNA sequence. The sample records more than 110,000 clones, 90% to 95% of which are singletons. More than 8.5% of the sample is taken by the ten largest.

Broad study findings and their caveats: Nearly half of unique spike-specific TCRs reportedly recognized epitopes outside regions mutated in the B.1.351 and B.1.1.7 variants. No day 14 peak-response samples were available, so repertoires were characterized only after the peak T cell response. The 56-69-year group was small, and its depth increase did not reach significance, likely because of low power. Participants were mostly white British, with more females than males. The authors suggested clonal diversity may have been underestimated. Conclusions about previously exposed vaccinees were limited because only 6 or 7 AZD1222 recipients were SARS-CoV-2 seropositive at baseline. After two AZD1222 doses, both the breadth and the depth of spike-specific TCRs were significantly higher than at day 0 and than in MenACWY recipients. The whole spike protein was spanned by vaccine-associated CD4 TCRs, and dominant responses were seen in regions 160-218 and 743-854.

Source: peripheral blood, taken on day 0 of AZD1222 vaccination. This receptor was identified in an adult in good health.

The bases are TGTGCCAGCAGCCAAGACGAAATCAGGGGAGCACCCCTCCACTTT. This gives the protein CASSQDEIRGAPLHF. This sequence uses TRBV3-1 (or the pseudogene TRBV3-2) and TRBJ1-6; the D gene is perhaps TRBD1, on 6 matching bases. CDR1 and CDR2, per the germline V gene (reference sequence), are LGHDT and YNNKEL. V loses 0 bases of germline sequence and J loses 11 bases, and the interval between the two ends is 14 bases. Including the terminal cysteine and phenylalanine, the CDR3 comprises 15 residues. This entry keeps only the CDR3 DNA: 45 bases, framed from base 1.